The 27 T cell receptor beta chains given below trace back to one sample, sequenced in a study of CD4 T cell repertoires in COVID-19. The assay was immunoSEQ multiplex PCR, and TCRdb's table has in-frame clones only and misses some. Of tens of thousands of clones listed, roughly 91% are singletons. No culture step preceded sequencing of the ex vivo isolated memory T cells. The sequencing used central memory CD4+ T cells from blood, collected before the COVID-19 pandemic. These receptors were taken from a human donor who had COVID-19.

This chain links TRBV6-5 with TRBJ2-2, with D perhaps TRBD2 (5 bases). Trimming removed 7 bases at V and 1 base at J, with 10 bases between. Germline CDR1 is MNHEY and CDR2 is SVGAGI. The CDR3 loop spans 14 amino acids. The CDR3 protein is CASTLAWNTGELFF. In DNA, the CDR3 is TGTGCCAGCACCTTAGCGTGGAACACCGGGGAGCTGTTTTTT.

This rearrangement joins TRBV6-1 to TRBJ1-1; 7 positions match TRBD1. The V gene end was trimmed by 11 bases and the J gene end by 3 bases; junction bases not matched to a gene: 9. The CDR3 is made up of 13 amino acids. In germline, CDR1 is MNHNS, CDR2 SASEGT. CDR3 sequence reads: CAVRQGKDTEAFF. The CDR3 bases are TGTGCCGTGAGACAGGGAAAGGACACTGAAGCTTTCTTT.

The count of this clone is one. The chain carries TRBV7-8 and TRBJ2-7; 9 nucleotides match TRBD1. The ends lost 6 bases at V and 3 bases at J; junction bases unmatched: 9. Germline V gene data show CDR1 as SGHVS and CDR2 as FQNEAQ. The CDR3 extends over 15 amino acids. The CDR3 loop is CASSQTGTGRYEQYF. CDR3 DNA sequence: TGTGCCAGCAGTCAAACCGGGACAGGGCGCTACGAGCAGTACTTC.

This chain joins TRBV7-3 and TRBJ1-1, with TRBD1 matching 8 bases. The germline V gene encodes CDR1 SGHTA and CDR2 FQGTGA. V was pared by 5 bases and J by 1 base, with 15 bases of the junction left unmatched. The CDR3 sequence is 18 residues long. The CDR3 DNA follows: TGTGCCAGCAGCGCCAGGGCAGGGGGCGGAAAAAGGAACACTGAAGCTTTCTTT. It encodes CASSARAGGGKRNTEAFF. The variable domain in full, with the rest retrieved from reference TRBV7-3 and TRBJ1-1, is GAGVSQTPSNKVTEKGKYVELRCDPISGHTALYWYRQSLGQGPEFLIYFQGTGAADDSGLPNDRFFAVRPEGSVSTLKIQRTERGDSAVYLCASSARAGGGKRNTEAFFGQGTRLTVV.

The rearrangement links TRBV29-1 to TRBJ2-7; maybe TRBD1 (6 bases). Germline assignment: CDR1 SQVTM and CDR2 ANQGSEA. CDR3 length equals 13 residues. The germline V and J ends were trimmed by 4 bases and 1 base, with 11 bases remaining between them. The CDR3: CSVGQGRSYEQYF. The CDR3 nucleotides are TGCAGCGTTGGGCAGGGGCGATCCTACGAGCAGTACTTC.

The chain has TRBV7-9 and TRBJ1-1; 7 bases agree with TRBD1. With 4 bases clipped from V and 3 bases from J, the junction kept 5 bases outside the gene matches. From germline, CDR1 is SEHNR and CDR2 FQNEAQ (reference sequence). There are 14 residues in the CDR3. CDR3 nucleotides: TGTGCCAGCAGCTGGACGGGGACAGACACTGAAGCTTTCTTT. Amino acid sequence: CASSWTGTDTEAFF.

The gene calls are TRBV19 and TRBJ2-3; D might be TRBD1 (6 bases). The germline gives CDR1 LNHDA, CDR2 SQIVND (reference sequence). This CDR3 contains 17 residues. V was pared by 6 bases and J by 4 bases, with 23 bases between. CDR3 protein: CASSPWGHTTRADTQYF. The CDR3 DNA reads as TGTGCCAGTAGCCCTTGGGGACACACGACAAGGGCAGATACGCAGTATTTT.

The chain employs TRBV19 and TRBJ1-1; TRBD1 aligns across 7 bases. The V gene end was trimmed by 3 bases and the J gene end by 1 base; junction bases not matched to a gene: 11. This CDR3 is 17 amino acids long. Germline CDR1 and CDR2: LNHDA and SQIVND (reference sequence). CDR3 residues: CASSIEGARGQNTEAFF. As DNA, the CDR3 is TGTGCCAGTAGTATCGAGGGGGCGCGGGGTCAGAACACTGAAGCTTTCTTT.

The CDR3 here is CASSPLSDQPQHF. CDR3 DNA: TGTGCCAGCAGTCCCTTGAGCGATCAGCCCCAGCATTTT. V gene TRBV27 combines with J gene TRBJ1-5; D not certain. V was cut by 5 bases and J by 5 bases, with 10 bases left in between. Germline assignment: CDR1 MNHEY and CDR2 SMNVEV (reference sequence). The CDR3 covers 13 residues.

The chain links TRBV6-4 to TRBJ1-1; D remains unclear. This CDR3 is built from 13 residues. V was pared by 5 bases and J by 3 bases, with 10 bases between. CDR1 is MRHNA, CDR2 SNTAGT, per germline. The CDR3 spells CASSIDRDTEAFF. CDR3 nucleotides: TGTGCCAGCAGTATAGACCGGGACACTGAAGCTTTCTTT.

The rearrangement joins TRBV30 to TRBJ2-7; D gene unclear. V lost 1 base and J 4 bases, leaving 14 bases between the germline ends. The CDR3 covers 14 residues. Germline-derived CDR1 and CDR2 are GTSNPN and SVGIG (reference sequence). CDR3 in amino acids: CAWSGSGHLYEQYF. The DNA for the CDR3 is TGTGCCTGGAGTGGATCTGGGCACTTGTACGAGCAGTACTTC. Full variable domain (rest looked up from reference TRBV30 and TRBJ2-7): SQTIHQWPATLVQPVGSPLSLECTVEGTSNPNLYWYRQAAGRGLQLLFYSVGIGQISSEVPQNLSASRPQDRQFILSSKKLLLSDSGFYLCAWSGSGHLYEQYFGPGTRLTVT.

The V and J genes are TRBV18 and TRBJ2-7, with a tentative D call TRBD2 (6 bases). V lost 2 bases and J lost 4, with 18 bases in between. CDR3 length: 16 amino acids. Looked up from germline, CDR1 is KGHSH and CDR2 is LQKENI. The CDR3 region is CASSPGPPSALYEQYF. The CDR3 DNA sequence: TGTGCCAGCTCACCAGGACCCCCTAGCGCGTTATACGAGCAGTACTTC. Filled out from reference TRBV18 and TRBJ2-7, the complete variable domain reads NAGVMQNPRHLVRRRGQEARLRCSPMKGHSHVYWYRQLPEEGLKFMVYLQKENIIDESGMPKERFSAEFPKEGPSILRIQQVVRGDSAAYFCASSPGPPSALYEQYFGPGTRLTVT.

The CDR3: CASSLVAGEGTEAFF. The CDR3 DNA is TGCGCCAGCAGCTTGGTGGCAGGGGAGGGCACTGAAGCTTTCTTT. The chain links TRBV5-1 to TRBJ1-1; tentative D call: TRBD1 (6 bases). V dropped 0 bases and J dropped 4 bases, with 13 bases sitting between them. This CDR3 region has 15 residues. Germline loops: CDR1 SGHRS, CDR2 YFSETQ.

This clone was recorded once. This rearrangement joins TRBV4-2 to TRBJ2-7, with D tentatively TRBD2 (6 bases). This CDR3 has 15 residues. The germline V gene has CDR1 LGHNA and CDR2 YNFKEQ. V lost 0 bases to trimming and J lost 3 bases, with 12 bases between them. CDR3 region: CASSQELATVYEQYF. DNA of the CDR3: TGTGCCAGCAGCCAAGAGCTAGCGACCGTCTACGAGCAGTACTTC.

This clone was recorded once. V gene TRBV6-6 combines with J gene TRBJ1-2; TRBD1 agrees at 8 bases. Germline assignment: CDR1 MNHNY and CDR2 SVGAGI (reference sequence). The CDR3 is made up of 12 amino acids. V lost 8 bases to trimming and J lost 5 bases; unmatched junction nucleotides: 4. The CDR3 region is CASQDRAYGYTF. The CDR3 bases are TGTGCCAGCCAGGACAGGGCTTATGGCTACACCTTC.

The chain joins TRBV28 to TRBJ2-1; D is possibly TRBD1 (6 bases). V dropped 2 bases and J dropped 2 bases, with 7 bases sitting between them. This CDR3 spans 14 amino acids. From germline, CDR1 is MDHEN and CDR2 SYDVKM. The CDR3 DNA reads TGTGCCAGCAGTTTAGGGGGCACCTACAATGAGCAGTTCTTC. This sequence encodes CASSLGGTYNEQFF.

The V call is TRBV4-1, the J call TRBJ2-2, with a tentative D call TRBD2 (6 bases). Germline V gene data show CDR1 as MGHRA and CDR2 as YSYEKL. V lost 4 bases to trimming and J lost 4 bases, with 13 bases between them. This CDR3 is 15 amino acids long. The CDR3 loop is CASSLPGSRTGELFF. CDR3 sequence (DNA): TGCGCCAGCAGCCTCCCCGGGAGCCGCACCGGGGAGCTGTTTTTT.

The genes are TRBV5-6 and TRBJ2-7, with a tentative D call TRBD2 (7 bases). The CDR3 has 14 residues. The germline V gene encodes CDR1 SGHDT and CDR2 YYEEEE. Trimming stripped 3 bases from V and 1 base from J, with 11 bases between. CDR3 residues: CASSSRGASYEQYF. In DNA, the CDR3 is TGTGCCAGCAGCTCCCGGGGGGCGTCCTACGAGCAGTACTTC.

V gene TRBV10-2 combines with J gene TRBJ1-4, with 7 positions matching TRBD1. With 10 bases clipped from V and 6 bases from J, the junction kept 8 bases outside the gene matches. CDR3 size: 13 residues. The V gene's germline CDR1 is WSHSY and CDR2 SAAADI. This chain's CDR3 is CATGQSKYEKLFF. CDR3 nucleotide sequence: TGCGCCACGGGACAGAGCAAATATGAAAAACTGTTTTTT.

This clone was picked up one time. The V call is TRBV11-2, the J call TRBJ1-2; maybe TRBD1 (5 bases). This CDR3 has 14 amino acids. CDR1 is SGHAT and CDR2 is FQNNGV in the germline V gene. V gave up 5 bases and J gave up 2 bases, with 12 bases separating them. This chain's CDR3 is CASSPLTVNYGYTF. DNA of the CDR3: TGTGCCAGCAGCCCCCTGACAGTCAACTATGGCTACACCTTC.

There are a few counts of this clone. The CDR3 is CASGSGSPSEQFF. In DNA form, the CDR3 reads TGCGCCAGCGGGTCGGGTTCACCAAGTGAGCAGTTCTTC. This rearrangement joins TRBV5-1 to TRBJ2-1; D is undetermined. The germline V gene encodes CDR1 SGHRS and CDR2 YFSETQ. Trimming shortened V by 7 bases and J by 9 bases, and 17 bases separated the two germline ends. This CDR3 is 13 amino acids long.

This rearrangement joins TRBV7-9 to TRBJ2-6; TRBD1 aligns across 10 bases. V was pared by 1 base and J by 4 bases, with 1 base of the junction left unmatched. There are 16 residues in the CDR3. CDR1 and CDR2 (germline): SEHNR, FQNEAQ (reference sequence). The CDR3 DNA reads TGTGCCAGCAGCTTAGGACAGGGGGCCGGGGCCAACGTCCTGACTTTC. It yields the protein CASSLGQGAGANVLTF.

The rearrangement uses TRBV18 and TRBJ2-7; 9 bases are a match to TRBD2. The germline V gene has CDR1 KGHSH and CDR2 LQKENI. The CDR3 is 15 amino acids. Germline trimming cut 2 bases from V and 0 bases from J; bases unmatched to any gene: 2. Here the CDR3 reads CASSPSTSGSYEQYF. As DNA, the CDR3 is TGTGCCAGCTCACCATCGACTAGCGGCTCCTACGAGCAGTACTTC.

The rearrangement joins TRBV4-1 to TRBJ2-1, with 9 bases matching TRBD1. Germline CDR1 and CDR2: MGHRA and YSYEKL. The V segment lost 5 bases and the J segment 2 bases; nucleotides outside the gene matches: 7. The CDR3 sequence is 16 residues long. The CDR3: CASSSWTGAPYNEQFF. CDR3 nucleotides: TGCGCCAGCAGCTCGTGGACAGGGGCGCCCTACAATGAGCAGTTCTTC.

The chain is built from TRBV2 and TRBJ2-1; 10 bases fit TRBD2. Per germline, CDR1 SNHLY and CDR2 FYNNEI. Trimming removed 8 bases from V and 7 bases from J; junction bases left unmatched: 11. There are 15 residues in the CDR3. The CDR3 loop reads CASGRRLAGVNEQFF. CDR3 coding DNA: TGTGCCAGCGGCCGTAGGCTAGCGGGAGTTAATGAGCAGTTCTTC.

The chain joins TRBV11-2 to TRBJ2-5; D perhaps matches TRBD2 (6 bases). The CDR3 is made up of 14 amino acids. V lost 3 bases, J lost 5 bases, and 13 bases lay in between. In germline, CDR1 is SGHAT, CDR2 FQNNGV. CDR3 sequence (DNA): TGTGCCAGCAGCTTTATCGGGAGTCCCGAGACCCAGTACTTC. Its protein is CASSFIGSPETQYF.

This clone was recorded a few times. CDR3 nucleotides: TGTGCCAGCGCCCTGGGACTAGCGGGGTTCCACGAGCAGTACTTC. It encodes CASALGLAGFHEQYF. V gene TRBV6-5 combines with J gene TRBJ2-7, with 13 positions matching TRBD2. The CDR3 covers 15 residues. Germline CDR1 reads MNHEY; CDR2 reads SVGAGI. J was trimmed by 5 bases and V by 8 bases; bases with no gene match: 9.